Sequencing of this T cell receptor (beta chain) was carried out in a study of CD8 T cells in ankylosing spondylitis (dated by TCRdb to the late 2010s). Concerning the study at large: To find TCR variants linked to disease, the study profiled T cell receptor beta repertoires in ankylosing spondylitis patients and healthy donors. In total, the full study cohort was made up of about 110 healthy donors and 25 ankylosing spondylitis patients. Samples of peripheral blood were taken, and for ankylosing spondylitis patients, synovial fluid was collected as well. Overall study results and their limits: Blood from ankylosing spondylitis patients appeared to be characterized by a TCR beta motif composed of about eight highly homologous amino acid variants. Some motif variants had previously been reported in the synovial fluid and blood of reactive arthritis patients, which suggests shared mechanisms of disease initiation. According to the report, matched synovial fluid samples from ankylosing spondylitis patients were significantly enriched for the disease-linked clones. The disease-linked clones showed a CD8+ phenotype and occurred at relatively low frequencies in peripheral blood.

Points on this clonotype: Its antigen remains undetermined. One base away there is no much larger clone; base qualities are not given.

Sequencing instrument: Illumina HiSeq 2500. Quantitative 5'-RACE with molecular barcodes was used to prepare TCR beta libraries. Regarding the original processing steps: A new computational method based on a probabilistic model of VDJ rearrangement was used to identify disease-linked TCR variants. TCRdb trimmed public reads at Q25 via fastp, called clones via MiXCR and kept in-frame beta chains. Rows are combined by CDR3 protein, so each entry shows the most common genes and DNA. The V and J calls and clone size come from TCRdb's table, not from the authors' own analysis. This sample lists under 300,000 distinct CDR3 sequences; around 11% were detected once. In total, the top ten clones hold around 7% of the sample. The CDR3 measures 13 amino acids from cysteine to phenylalanine. Of all the DNA, just the CDR3 is kept, 39 bases in frame from base 1. V and J lose 1 base and 8 bases, and a span of 6 bases separates them. The germline V gene gives CDR1 as SGHDN and CDR2 as FVKESK.

The sample consisted of blood, either unsorted or a sorted T cell fraction (not recorded which). This clonotype was sampled from a male donor with ankylosing spondylitis or in good health (not recorded which). The chain was built from TRBV14 and TRBJ1-6; the D gene identity is not certain. The bases are TGTGCCAGCAGCCAAGCGCTTGATTCACCCCTCCACTTT. Translated, this gives CASSQALDSPLHF.